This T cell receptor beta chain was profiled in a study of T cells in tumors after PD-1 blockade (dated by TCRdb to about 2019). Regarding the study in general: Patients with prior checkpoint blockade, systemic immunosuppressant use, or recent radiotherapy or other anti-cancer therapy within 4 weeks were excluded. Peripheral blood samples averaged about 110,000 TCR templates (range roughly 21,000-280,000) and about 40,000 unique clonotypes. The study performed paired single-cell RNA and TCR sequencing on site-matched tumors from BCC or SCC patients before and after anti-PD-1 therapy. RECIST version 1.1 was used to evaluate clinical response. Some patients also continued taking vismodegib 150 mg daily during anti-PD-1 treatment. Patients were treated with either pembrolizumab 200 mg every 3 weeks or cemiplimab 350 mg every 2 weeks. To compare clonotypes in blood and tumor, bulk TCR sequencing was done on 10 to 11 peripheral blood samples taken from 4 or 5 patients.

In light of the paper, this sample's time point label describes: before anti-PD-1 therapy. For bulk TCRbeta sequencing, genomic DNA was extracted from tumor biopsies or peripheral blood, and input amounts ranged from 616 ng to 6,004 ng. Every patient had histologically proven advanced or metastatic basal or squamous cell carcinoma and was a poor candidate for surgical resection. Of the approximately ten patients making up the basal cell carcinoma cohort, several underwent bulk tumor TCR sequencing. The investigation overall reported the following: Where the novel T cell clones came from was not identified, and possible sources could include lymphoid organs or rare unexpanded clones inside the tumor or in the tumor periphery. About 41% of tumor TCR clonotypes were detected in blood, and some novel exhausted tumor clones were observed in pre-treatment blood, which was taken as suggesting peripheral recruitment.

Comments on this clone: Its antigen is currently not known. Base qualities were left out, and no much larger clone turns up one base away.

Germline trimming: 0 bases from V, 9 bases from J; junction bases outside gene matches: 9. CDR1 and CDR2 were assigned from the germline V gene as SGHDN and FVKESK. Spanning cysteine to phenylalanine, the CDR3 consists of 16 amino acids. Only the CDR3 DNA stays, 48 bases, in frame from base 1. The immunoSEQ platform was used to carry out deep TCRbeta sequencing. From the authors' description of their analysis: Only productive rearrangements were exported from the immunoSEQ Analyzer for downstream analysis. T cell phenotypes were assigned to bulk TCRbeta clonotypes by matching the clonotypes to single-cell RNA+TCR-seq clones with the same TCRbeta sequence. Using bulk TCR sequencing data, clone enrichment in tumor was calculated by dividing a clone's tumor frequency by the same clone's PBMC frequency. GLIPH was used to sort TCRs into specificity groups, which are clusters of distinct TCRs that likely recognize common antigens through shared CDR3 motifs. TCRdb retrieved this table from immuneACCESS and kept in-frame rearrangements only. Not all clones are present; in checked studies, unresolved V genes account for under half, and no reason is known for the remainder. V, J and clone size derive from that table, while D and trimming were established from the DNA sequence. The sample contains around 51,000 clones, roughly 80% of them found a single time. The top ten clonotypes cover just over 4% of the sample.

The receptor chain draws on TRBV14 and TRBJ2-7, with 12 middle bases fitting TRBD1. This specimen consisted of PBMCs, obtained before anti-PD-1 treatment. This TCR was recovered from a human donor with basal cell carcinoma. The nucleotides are TGTGCCAGCAGCCAAGATCGTGGGACAGGGGGCGCGGGGCAGTACTTC. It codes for CASSQDRGTGGAGQYF. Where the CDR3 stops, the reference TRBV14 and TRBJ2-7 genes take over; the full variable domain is EAGVTQFPSHSVIEKGQTVTLRCDPISGHDNLYWYRRVMGKEIKFLLHFVKESKQDESGMPNNRFLAERTGGTYSTLKVQPAELEDSGVYFCASSQDRGTGGAGQYFGPGTRLTVT.